The TCR beta chain described here comes from a study of cytomegalovirus exposure and HLA in healthy donors. Details on this clone: What it binds is unknown.

Amplification used 60 Vbeta primers and 13 Jbeta primers. Libraries were prepared by immunoSEQ multiplex PCR; TCRdb keeps only in-frame clonotypes and omits some of them. The table has roughly 160,000 clones, roughly 77% seen once. Germline trimming cut 4 bases from V and 2 bases from J; bases unmatched to any gene: 5. The CDR3 extends over 15 amino acids. From germline, CDR1 is SGHNT and CDR2 YYREEE (reference sequence). Study-wide results and limits: Some V segments, TRBV6-2 and TRBV6-3 among them, were indistinguishable and were therefore excluded. It was reported that TCR beta sequences correctly inferred the HLA-A and HLA-B alleles for most subjects. It was likely that a cluster of highly shared sequence variants was a sequencing artifact.

The receptor was isolated from a man aged 25 to 40 in good health and CMV-seropositive. The sample comprised PBMCs. This chain uses TRBV5-4 with TRBJ2-5, with 10 bases aligning to TRBD2. CDR3 amino acids: CASSPSGGRQETQYF. The CDR3 DNA sequence: TGTGCCAGCAGCCCTAGCGGGGGTCGGCAAGAGACCCAGTACTTC. Filled out from reference TRBV5-4 and TRBJ2-5, the complete variable domain reads ETGVTQSPTHLIKTRGQQVTLRCSSQSGHNTVSWYQQALGQGPQFIFQYYREEENGRGNFPPRFSGLQFPNYSSELNVNALELDDSALYLCASSPSGGRQETQYFGPGTRLLVL.